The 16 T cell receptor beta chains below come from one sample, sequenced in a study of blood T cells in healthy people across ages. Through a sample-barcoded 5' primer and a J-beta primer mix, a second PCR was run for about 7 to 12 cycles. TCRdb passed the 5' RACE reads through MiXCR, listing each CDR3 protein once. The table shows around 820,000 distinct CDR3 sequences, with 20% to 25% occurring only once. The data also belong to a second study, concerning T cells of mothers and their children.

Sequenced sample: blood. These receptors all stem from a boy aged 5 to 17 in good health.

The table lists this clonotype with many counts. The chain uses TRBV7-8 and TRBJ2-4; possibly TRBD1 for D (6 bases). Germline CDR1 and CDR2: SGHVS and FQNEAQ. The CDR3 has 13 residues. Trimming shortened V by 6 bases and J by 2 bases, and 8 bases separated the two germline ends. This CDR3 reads CASSQGPKNIQYF. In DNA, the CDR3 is TGTGCCAGCAGTCAGGGGCCCAAAAACATTCAGTACTTC.

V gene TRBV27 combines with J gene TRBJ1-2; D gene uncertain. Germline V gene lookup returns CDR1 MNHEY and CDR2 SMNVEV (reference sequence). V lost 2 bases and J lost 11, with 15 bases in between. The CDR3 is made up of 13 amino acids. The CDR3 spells CASSLGVMGGYTF. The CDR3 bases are TGTGCCAGCAGTTTAGGTGTGATGGGAGGTTACACCTTC.

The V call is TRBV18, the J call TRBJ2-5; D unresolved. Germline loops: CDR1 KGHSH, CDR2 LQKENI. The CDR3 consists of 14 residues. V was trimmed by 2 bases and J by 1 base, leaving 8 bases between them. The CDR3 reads CASSPASVQETQYF. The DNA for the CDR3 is TGTGCCAGCTCACCAGCCAGCGTCCAAGAGACCCAGTACTTC.

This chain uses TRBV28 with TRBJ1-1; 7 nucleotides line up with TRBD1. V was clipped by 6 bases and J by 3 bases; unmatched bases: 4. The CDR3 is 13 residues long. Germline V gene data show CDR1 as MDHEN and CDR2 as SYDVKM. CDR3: CASRPRGDTEAFF. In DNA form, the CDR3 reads TGTGCCAGCAGACCCAGGGGGGACACTGAAGCTTTCTTT.

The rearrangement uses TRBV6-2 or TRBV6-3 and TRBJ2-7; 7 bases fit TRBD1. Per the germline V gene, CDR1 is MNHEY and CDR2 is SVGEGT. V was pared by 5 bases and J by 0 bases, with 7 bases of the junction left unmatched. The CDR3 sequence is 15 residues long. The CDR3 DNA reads TGTGCCAGCAGTCTATGGGACAGCCTCTCCTACGAGCAGTACTTC. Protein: CASSLWDSLSYEQYF.

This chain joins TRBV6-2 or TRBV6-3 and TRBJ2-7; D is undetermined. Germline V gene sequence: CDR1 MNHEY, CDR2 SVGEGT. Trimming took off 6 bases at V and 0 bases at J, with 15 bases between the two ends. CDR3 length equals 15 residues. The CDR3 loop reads CASSTTPDSSYEQYF. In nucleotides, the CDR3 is TGTGCCAGCAGCACGACGCCGGATAGCTCCTACGAGCAGTACTTC.

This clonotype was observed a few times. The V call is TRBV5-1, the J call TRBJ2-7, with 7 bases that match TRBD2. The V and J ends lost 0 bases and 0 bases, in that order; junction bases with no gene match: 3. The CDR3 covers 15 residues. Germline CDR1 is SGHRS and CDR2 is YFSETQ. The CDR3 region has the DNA TGCGCCAGCAGCTTGGGGGACTACACCTCCTACGAGCAGTACTTC. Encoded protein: CASSLGDYTSYEQYF.

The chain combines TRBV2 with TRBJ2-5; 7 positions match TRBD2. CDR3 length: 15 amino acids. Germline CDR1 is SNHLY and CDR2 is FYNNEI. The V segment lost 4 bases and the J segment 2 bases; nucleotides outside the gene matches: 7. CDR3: CASSGASGEQETQYF. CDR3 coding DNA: TGTGCCAGCAGTGGGGCTAGCGGAGAACAAGAGACCCAGTACTTC.

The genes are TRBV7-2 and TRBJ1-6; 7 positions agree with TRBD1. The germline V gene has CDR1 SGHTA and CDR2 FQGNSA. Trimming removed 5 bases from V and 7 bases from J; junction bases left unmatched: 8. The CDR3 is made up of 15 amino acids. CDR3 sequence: CASSPWGTANSPLHF. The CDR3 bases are TGTGCCAGCAGCCCTTGGGGGACAGCAAATTCACCCCTCCACTTT.

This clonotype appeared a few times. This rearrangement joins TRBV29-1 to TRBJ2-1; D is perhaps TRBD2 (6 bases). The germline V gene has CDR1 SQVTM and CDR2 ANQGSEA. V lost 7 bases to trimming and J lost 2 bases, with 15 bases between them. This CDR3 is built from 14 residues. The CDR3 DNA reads TGCAGCGCTAAATGGGCGGGAACCTACAATGAGCAGTTCTTC. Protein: CSAKWAGTYNEQFF.

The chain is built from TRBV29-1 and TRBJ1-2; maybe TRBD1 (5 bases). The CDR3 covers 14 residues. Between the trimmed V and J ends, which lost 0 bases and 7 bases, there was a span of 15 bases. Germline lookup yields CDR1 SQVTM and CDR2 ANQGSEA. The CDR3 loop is CSVEDAGGSSGYTF. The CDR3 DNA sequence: TGCAGCGTTGAAGACGCCGGGGGTAGTAGTGGCTACACCTTC.

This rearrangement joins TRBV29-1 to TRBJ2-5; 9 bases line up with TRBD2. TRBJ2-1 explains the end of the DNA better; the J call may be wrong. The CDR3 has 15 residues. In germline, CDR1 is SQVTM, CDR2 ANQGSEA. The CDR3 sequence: CSVDFRATSGTEQFF. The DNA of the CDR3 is TGCAGCGTTGACTTCCGAGCGACTAGCGGAACAGAGCAGTTCTTC.

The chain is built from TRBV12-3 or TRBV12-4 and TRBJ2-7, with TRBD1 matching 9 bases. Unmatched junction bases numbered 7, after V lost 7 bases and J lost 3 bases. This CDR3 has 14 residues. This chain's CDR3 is CASNPGQGFYEQYF. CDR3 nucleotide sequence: TGTGCCAGCAATCCGGGACAGGGATTCTACGAGCAGTACTTC.

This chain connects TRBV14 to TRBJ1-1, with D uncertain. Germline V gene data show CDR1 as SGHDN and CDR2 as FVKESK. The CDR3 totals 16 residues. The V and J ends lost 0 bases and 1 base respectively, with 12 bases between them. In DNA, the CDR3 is TGTGCCAGCAGCCAAGATCTTTATTTTGGGAACACTGAAGCTTTCTTT. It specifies CASSQDLYFGNTEAFF.

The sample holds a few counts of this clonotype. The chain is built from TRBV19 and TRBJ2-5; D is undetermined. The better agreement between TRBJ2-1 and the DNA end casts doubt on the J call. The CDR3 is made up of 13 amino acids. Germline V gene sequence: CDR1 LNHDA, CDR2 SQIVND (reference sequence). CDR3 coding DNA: TGTGCCAGTAGTATAGTGAATTACAATGAGCAGTTCTTC. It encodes CASSIVNYNEQFF.

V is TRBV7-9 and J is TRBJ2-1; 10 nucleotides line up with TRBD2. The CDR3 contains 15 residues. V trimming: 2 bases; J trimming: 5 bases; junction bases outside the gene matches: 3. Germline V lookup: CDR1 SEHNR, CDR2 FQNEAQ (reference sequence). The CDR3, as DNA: TGTGCCAGCAGCTTAACCGGGACTAGCGACAATGAGCAGTTCTTC. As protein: CASSLTGTSDNEQFF.